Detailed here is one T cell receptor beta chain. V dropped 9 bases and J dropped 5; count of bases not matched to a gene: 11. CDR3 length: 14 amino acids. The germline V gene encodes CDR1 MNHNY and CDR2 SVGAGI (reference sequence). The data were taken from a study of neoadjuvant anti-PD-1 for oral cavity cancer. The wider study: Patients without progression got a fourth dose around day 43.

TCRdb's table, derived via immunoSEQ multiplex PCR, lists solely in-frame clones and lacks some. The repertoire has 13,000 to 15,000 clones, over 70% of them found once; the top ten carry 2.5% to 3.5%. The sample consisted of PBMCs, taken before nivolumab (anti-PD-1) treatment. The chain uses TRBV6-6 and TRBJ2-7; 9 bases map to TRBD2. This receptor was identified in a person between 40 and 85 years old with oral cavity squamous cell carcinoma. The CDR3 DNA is TGTGCCAGTAAGGAGCGGGAGGCTCGGGACGAGCAGTACTTC. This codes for CASKEREARDEQYF.